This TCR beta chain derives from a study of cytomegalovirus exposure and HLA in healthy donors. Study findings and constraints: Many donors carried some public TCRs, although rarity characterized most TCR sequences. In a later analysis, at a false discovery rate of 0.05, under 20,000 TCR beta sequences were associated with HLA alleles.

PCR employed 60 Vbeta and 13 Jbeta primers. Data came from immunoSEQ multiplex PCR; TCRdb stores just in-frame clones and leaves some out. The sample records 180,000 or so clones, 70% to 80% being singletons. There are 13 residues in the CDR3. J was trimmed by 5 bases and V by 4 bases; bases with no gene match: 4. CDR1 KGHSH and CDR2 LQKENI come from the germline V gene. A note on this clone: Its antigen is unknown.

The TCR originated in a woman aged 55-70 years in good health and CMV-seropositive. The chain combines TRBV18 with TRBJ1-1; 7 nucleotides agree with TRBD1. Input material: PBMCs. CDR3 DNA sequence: TGTGCCAGCTCACGGACAGGTCAAACTGAAGCTTTCTTT. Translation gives CASSRTGQTEAFF.